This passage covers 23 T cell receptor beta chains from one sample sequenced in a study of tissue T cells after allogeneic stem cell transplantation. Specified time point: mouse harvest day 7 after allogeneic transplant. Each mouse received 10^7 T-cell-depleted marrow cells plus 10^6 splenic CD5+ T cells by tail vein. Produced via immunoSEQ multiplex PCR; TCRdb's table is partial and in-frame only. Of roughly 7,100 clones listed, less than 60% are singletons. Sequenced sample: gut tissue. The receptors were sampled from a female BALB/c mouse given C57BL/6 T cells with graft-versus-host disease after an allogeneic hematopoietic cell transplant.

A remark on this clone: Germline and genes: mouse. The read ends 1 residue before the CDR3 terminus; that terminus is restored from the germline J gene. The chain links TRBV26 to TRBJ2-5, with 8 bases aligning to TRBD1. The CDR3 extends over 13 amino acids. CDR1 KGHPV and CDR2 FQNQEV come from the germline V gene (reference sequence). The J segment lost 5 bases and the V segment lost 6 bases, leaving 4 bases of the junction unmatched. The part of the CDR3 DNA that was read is TGTGCCAGCAGGCCGACAGGGGTAGACACCCAGTAC. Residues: CASRPTGVDTQY. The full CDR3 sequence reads CASRPTGVDTQYF.

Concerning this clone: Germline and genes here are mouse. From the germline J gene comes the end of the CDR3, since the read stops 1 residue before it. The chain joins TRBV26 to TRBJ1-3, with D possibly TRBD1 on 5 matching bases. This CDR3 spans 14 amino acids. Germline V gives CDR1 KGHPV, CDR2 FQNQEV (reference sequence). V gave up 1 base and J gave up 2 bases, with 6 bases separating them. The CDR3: CASSLYRTGNTLYF. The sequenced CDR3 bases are TGTGCCAGCAGTCTGTACAGGACTGGAAATACGCTCTAT.

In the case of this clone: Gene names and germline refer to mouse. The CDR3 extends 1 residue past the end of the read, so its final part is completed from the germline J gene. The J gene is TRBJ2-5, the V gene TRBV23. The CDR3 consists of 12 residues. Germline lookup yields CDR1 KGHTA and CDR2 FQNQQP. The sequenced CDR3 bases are TGCTCCAGCAGTCAATGGGGAGACACCCAGTAC. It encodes CSSSQWGDTQY. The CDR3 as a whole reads CSSSQWGDTQYF.

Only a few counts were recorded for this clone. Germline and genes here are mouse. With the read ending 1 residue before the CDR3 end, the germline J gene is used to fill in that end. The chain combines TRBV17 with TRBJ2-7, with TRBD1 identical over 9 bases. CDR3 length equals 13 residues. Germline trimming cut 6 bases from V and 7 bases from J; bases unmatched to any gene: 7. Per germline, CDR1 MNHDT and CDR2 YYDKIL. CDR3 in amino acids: CASRPQGAPEQYF. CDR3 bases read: TGTGCTAGCAGACCACAGGGGGCGCCCGAACAGTAC.

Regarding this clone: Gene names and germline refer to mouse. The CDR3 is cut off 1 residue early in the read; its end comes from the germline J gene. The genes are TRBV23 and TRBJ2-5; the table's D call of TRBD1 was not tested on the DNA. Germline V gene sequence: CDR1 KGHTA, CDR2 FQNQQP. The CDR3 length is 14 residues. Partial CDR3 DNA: TGCTCCAGCAGTCACAGGGGGGACCAAGACACCCAGTAC. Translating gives CSSSHRGDQDTQY. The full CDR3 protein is CSSSHRGDQDTQYF. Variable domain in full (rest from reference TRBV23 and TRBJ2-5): DAAVTQKPRYLIKMKGQEAEMKCIPEKGHTAVFWYQQKQSKELKFLIYFQNQQPLDQIDMVKERFSAVCPSSSLCSLGIRTCEAEDSALYLCSSSHRGDQDTQYFGPGTRLLVL.

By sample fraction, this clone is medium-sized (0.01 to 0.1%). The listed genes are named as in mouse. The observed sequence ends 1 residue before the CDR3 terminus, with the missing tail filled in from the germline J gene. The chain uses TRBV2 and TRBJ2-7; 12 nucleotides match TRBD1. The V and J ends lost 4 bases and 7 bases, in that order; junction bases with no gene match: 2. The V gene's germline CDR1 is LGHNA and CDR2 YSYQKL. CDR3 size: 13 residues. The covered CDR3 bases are TGTGCCAGCAGCCGGGACAGGGGGCGAGAACAGTAC. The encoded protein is CASSRDRGREQY. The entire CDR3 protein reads CASSRDRGREQYF.

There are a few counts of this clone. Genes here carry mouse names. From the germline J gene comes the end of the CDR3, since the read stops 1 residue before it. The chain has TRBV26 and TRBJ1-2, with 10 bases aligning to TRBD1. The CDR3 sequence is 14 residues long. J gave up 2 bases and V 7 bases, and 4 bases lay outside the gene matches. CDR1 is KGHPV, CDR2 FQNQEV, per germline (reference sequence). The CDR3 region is CASTPGQGNSDYTF. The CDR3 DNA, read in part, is TGTGCCAGCACTCCGGGACAGGGGAACTCCGACTACACC.

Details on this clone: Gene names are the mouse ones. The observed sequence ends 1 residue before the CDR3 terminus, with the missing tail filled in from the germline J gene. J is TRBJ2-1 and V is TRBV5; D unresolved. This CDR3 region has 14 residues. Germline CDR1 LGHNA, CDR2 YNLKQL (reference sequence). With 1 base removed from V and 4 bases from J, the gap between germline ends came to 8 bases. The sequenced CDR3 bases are TGTGCCAGCAGCCAAGGATGGATGTATGCTGAGCAGTTC. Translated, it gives CASSQGWMYAEQF. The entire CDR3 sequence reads CASSQGWMYAEQFF.

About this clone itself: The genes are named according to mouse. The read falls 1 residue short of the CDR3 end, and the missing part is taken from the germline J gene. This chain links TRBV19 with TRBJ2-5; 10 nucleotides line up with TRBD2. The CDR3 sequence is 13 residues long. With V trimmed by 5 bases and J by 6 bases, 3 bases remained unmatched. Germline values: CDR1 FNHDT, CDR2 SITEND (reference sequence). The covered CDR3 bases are TGTGCCAGCAGAGACTGGGGGGAGGACACCCAGTAC. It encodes CASRDWGEDTQY. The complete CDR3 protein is CASRDWGEDTQYF.

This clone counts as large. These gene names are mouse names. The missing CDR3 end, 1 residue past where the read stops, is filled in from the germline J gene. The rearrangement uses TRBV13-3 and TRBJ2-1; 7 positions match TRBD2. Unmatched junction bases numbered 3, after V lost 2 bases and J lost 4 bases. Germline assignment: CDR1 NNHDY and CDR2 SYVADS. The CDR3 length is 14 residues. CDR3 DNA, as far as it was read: TGTGCCAGCAGTGAGGACTGGCCGTATGCTGAGCAGTTC. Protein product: CASSEDWPYAEQF. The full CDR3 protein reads CASSEDWPYAEQFF.

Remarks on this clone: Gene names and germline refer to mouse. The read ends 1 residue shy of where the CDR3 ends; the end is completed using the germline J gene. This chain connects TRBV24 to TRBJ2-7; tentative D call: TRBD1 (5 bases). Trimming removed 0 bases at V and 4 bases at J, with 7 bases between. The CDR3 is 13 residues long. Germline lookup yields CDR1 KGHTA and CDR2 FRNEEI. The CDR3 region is CASSLYEGYEQYF. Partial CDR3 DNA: TGTGCCAGCAGTCTGTATGAGGGGTATGAACAGTAC.

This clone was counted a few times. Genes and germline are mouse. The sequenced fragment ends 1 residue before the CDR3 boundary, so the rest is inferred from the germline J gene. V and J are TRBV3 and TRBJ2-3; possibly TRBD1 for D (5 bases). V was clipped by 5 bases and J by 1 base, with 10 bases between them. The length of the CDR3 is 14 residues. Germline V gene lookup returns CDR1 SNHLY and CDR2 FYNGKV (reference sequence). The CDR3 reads CASSPQGGAETLYF. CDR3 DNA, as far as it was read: TGTGCCAGCAGCCCCCAGGGAGGTGCAGAAACGCTGTAT.

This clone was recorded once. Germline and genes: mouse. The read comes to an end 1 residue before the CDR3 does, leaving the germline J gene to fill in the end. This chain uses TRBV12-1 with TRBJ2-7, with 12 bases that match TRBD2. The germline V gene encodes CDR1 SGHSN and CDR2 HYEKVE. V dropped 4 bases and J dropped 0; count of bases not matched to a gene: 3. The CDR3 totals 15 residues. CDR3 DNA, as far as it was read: TGTGCCAGCTCCCGGGACTGGGGGGACTCCTATGAACAGTAC. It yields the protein CASSRDWGDSYEQY. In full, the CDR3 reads CASSRDWGDSYEQYF.

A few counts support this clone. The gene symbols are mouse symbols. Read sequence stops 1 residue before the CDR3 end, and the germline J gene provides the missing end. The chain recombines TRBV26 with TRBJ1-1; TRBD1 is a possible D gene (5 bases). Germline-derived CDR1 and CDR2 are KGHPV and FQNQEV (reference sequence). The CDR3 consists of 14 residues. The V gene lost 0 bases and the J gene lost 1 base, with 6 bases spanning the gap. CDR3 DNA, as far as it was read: TGTGCCAGCAGTCTGTCCCAGGGAAACACAGAAGTCTTC. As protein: CASSLSQGNTEVF. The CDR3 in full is CASSLSQGNTEVFF. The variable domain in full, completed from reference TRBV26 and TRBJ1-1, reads NSKVIQTPRYLVKGQGQKAKMRCIPEKGHPVVFWYQQNKNNEFKFLINFQNQEVLQQIDMTEKRFSAECPSNSPCSLEIQSSEAGDSALYLCASSLSQGNTEVFFGKGTRLTVV.

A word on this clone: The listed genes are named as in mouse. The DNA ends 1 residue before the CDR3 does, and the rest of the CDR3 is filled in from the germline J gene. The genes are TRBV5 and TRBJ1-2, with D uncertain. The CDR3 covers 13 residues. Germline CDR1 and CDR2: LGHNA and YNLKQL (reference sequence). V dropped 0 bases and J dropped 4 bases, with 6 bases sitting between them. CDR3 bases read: TGTGCCAGCAGCCAAGAGGGCGGCTCCGACTACACC. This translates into CASSQEGGSDYT. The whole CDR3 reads CASSQEGGSDYTF.

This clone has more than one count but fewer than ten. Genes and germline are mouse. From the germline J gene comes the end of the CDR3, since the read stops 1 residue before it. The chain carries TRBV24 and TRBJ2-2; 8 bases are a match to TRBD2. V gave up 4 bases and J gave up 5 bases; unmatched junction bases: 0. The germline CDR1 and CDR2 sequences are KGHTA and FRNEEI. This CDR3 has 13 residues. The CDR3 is CASSRLGTGQLYF. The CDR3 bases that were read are TGTGCCAGCAGTCGACTGGGGACCGGGCAGCTCTAC.

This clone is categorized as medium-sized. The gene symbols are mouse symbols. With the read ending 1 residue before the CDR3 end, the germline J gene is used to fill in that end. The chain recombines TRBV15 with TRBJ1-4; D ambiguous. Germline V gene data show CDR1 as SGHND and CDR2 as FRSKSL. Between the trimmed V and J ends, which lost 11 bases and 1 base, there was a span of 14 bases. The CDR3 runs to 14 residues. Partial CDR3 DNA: TGTGCCCCTCCCCGGCCAAATTCCAACGAAAGATTATTT. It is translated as CAPPRPNSNERLF. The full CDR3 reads CAPPRPNSNERLFF.

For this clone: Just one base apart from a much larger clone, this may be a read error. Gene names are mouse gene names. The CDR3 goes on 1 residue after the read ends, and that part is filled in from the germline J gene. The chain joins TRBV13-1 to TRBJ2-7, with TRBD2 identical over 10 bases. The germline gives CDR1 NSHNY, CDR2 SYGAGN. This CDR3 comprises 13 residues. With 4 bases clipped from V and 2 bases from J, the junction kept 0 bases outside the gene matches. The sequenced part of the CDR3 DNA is TGTGCCAGCAGTACTGGGGGGGCCTATGAACAGTAC. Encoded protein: CASSTGGAYEQY. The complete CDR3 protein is CASSTGGAYEQYF.

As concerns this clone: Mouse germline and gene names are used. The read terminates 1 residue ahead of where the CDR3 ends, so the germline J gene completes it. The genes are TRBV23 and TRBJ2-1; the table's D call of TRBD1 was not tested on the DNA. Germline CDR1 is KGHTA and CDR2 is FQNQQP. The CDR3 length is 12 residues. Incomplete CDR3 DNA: TGCTCCAGCAGTCACAGGGATGCTGAGCAGTTC. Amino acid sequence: CSSSHRDAEQF. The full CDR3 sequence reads CSSSHRDAEQFF.

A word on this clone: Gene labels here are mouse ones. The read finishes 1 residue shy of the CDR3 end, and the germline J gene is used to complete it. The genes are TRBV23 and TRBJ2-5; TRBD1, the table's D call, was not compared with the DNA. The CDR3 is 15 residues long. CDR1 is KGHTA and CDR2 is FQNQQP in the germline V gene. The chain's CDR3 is CSSRRTGGRQDTQYF. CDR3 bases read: TGCTCCAGCAGACGGACAGGGGGCAGGCAAGACACCCAGTAC.

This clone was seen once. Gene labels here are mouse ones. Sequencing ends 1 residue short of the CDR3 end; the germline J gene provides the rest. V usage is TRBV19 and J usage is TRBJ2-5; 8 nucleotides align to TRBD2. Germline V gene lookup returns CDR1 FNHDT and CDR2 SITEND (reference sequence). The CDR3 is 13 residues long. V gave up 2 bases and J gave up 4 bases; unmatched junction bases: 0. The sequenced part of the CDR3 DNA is TGTGCCAGCAGTATCTGGGGGGAAGACACCCAGTAC. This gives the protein CASSIWGEDTQY. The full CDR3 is CASSIWGEDTQYF.

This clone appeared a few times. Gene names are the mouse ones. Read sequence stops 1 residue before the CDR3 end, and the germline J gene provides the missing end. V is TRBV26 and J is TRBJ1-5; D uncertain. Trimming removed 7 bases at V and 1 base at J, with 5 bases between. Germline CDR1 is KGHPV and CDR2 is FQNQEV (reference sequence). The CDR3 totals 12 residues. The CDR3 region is CASKGNNQAPLF. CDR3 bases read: TGTGCCAGCAAAGGGAACAACCAGGCTCCGCTT.

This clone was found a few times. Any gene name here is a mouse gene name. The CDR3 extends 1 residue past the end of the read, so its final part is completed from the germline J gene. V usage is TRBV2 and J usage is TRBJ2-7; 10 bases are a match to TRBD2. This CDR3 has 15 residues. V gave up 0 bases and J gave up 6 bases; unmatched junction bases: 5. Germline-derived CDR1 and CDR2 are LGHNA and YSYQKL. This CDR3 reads CASSQEGWGGAEQYF. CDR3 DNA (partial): TGTGCCAGCAGCCAAGAGGGCTGGGGGGGCGCTGAACAGTAC.